Listed below are T cell receptor beta chains from one sample, sequenced in a study of CD8 T cells in ankylosing spondylitis. MiXCR was run by TCRdb on the 5' RACE reads, yielding one entry per CDR3 protein. The table has roughly 240,000 distinct CDR3 sequences, approximately 30% seen once; the top ten hold around 4%. Sequenced input: blood, either unsorted or a sorted T cell fraction (not recorded which). These receptors were taken from a male donor with ankylosing spondylitis or in good health (not recorded which). The CDR3 runs from the conserved cysteine through the conserved F or W. The D gene is left open where the match is weak. Some rows have no size entry. The others give once, few or many, or a class for an expanded clone.

D: .
size: many
V: TRBV12-3/TRBV12-4
J: TRBJ2-5
DNA: TGTGCCAGCAGTTCAGGACTGGCCCAAGAGACCCAGTACTTC
CDR3: CASSSGLAQETQYF

D: .
size: .
V: TRBV12-3/TRBV12-4
J: TRBJ1-1
DNA: TGTGCCAGCACCCCCACCCGGACTGAAGCTTTCTTT
CDR3: CASTPTRTEAFF

D: .
size: few
V: TRBV29-1
J: TRBJ2-7
DNA: TGCAGCGTTGGTACAGGGAGCGACGAGCAGTACTTC
CDR3: CSVGTGSDEQYF

D: .
size: many
V: TRBV12-3/TRBV12-4
J: TRBJ2-7
DNA: TGTGCCAGCAGTCCCCGGGGCTCCTACGAGCAGTACTTC
CDR3: CASSPRGSYEQYF

D: .
size: .
V: TRBV20-1
J: TRBJ2-5
DNA: TGCAGTGCTAGAGCCGATCGGATAGCAGAGACCCAGTACTTC
CDR3: CSARADRIAETQYF

D: .
size: .
V: TRBV28
J: TRBJ1-2
DNA: TGTGCCAGCAGTTCTCCGGGAGAAGGCAACTATAACTATGGCTACACCTTC
CDR3: CASSSPGEGNYNYGYTF

D: TRBD1
size: many
V: TRBV12-3/TRBV12-4
J: TRBJ2-1
DNA: TGTGCCAGCAGTCCGAGACAGGGGCCCTCCTACAATGAGCAGTTCTTC
CDR3: CASSPRQGPSYNEQFF

D: TRBD1
size: few
V: TRBV12-3/TRBV12-4
J: TRBJ2-7
DNA: TGTGCCAGCAGTCCCCACCCCGGGACAGGCTACGAGCAGTACTTC
CDR3: CASSPHPGTGYEQYF

D: .
size: few
V: TRBV20-1
J: TRBJ2-3
DNA: TGCAGTGCTAGTAAGTTCGGCACAGATACGCAGTATTTT
CDR3: CSASKFGTDTQYF

D: .
size: few
V: TRBV20-1
J: TRBJ2-1
DNA: TGCAGTGCTAGAGCGCTGGTGAGAAGCTCCTACAATGAGCAGTTCTTC
CDR3: CSARALVRSSYNEQFF

D: .
size: .
V: TRBV7-2
J: TRBJ2-1
DNA: TGTGCCAGCAGCTTAGTTCTGGATGAGCAGTTCTTC
CDR3: CASSLVLDEQFF

D: .
size: few
V: TRBV6-5
J: TRBJ2-5
DNA: TGTGCCAGCAGTTACGAGAGGGGGGAGACCCAGTACTTC
CDR3: CASSYERGETQYF

D: TRBD1
size: .
V: TRBV11-2
J: TRBJ2-2
DNA: TGTGCCAGCAGCCCCCCAGGGACAGGGAGGGGGGCCGGGGAGCTGTTTTTT
CDR3: CASSPPGTGRGAGELFF

D: TRBD1
size: few
V: TRBV5-6
J: TRBJ2-7
DNA: TGTGCCAGCAGCGGGACAGCCTACGAGCAGTACTTC
CDR3: CASSGTAYEQYF

D: .
size: few
V: TRBV6-1
J: TRBJ2-2
DNA: TGTGCCAGCAGTGAAGCGGAGCGAACGAACACCGGGGAGCTGTTTTTT
CDR3: CASSEAERTNTGELFF

D: .
size: .
V: TRBV29-1
J: TRBJ2-2
DNA: TGCAGCGTTGAGCTCGGGAGCGGGCCCGGGGAGCTGTTTTTT
CDR3: CSVELGSGPGELFF

D: .
size: .
V: TRBV10-3
J: TRBJ1-2
DNA: TGTGCCATCAGTGAGACAGGAGGAGTAAGCTATGGCTACACCTTC
CDR3: CAISETGGVSYGYTF

D: .
size: .
V: TRBV7-3
J: TRBJ2-7
DNA: TGTGCCAGCAGCTTAACGGATTGGGGAAACGAGCAGTACTTC
CDR3: CASSLTDWGNEQYF

D: TRBD2
size: .
V: TRBV20-1
J: TRBJ2-1
DNA: TGCAGTGCTGCCCCTAGCGGAAGCTCCTACAATGAGCAGTTCTTC
CDR3: CSAAPSGSSYNEQFF

D: .
size: .
V: TRBV29-1
J: TRBJ2-1
DNA: TGCAGCTCCCAGGCGGGACCGCTTTTCAGGGGGGAGCAGTTCTTC
CDR3: CSSQAGPLFRGEQFF

D: .
size: .
V: TRBV12-3/TRBV12-4
J: TRBJ1-2
DNA: TGTGCCAGCGGTCTACGTGGGACTCTCTATGGCTACACCTTC
CDR3: CASGLRGTLYGYTF

D: .
size: .
V: TRBV29-1
J: TRBJ1-3
DNA: TGCAGCGTTCCAGGGCCCGGAAACACCATATATTTT
CDR3: CSVPGPGNTIYF

D: .
size: .
V: TRBV20-1
J: TRBJ1-2
DNA: TGCAGTGCCCTGACAGGAGCGGCTGGCTACACCTTC
CDR3: CSALTGAAGYTF

D: TRBD1
size: few
V: TRBV29-1
J: TRBJ1-2
DNA: TGCAGCGTTGGTGCAGGGGGCTCGAATGGCTACACCTTC
CDR3: CSVGAGGSNGYTF

D: TRBD1
size: few
V: TRBV27
J: TRBJ1-2
DNA: TGTGCCAGCAGCGAAATCGGACAGGGTAACTATGGCTACACCTTC
CDR3: CASSEIGQGNYGYTF

D: .
size: few
V: TRBV20-1
J: TRBJ1-2
DNA: TGCAGTGCTAGAGGGGACACTAACTATGGCTACACCTTC
CDR3: CSARGDTNYGYTF

D: TRBD2
size: .
V: TRBV24-1
J: TRBJ2-3
DNA: TGTGCCACCAGTGACCCTCTAGCGGGGGCGCCCGATACGCAGTATTTT
CDR3: CATSDPLAGAPDTQYF

D: .
size: few
V: TRBV7-9
J: TRBJ2-7
DNA: TGTGCCAGCAGCCCCCGGGACTCCCAGTCCTACGAGCAGTACTTC
CDR3: CASSPRDSQSYEQYF

D: .
size: few
V: TRBV7-2
J: TRBJ2-3
DNA: TGTGCCAGCAGCCCGCCCTACACAGATACGCAGTATTTT
CDR3: CASSPPYTDTQYF

D: TRBD1
size: few
V: TRBV15
J: TRBJ1-2
DNA: TGTGCCACCAGCAGCGAGCGACAGGGTAATAACTATGGCTACACCTTC
CDR3: CATSSERQGNNYGYTF

D: TRBD2
size: .
V: TRBV15
J: TRBJ2-1
DNA: TGTGCCACCAGCAGAGACGCTGCGGGGGGACGCAATGAGCAGTTCTTC
CDR3: CATSRDAAGGRNEQFF

D: .
size: many
V: TRBV6-1
J: TRBJ1-5
DNA: TGTGCCAGCAGGGGTTATGGCAATCAGCCCCAGCATTTT
CDR3: CASRGYGNQPQHF

D: .
size: many
V: TRBV6-1
J: TRBJ1-1
DNA: TGTGCCAGCAGCCCTACAGTTGTCACTGAAGCTTTCTTT
CDR3: CASSPTVVTEAFF

D: TRBD2
size: .
V: TRBV7-9
J: TRBJ2-5
DNA: TGTGCCAGCAGCTTAGCGCCGGGACTAGTGGTAGAGACCCAGTACTTC
CDR3: CASSLAPGLVVETQYF

D: .
size: .
V: TRBV4-1
J: TRBJ1-1
DNA: TGCGCCAGCAGCCCGCAACAGGGAAAGACTGAAGCTTTCTTT
CDR3: CASSPQQGKTEAFF

D: .
size: .
V: TRBV6-1
J: TRBJ1-1
DNA: TGTGCCAGCAGTAGGGCAGGAGCGAACACTGAAGCTTTCTTT
CDR3: CASSRAGANTEAFF

D: TRBD1
size: few
V: TRBV25-1
J: TRBJ1-2
DNA: TGTGCCACCAACAGGGGACAGGGAGGCTACACCTTC
CDR3: CATNRGQGGYTF

D: TRBD1
size: few
V: TRBV20-1
J: TRBJ1-2
DNA: TGCAGTGCTCCGCCCGCACCAGACAGGGCCCGAGCTAACTATGGCTACACCTTC
CDR3: CSAPPAPDRARANYGYTF

D: .
size: .
V: TRBV20-1
J: TRBJ2-1
DNA: TGCAGTGCTAGAGATTTAAGCGGGCCCGACAATGAGCAGTTCTTC
CDR3: CSARDLSGPDNEQFF

D: TRBD1
size: .
V: TRBV7-3
J: TRBJ1-6
DNA: TGTGCCAGCAGCTTAACAGCGACCGGGACAGGGGACCGTTCACCCCTCCACTTT
CDR3: CASSLTATGTGDRSPLHF

D: .
size: few
V: TRBV10-3
J: TRBJ2-7
DNA: TGTGCCATCAGTGAGACAACAGGGATCGAGCAGTACTTC
CDR3: CAISETTGIEQYF

D: TRBD1
size: .
V: TRBV7-9
J: TRBJ2-3
DNA: TGTGCCAGCAGCTACCAACAGGGGCGGGCAGATACGCAGTATTTT
CDR3: CASSYQQGRADTQYF

D: TRBD1
size: .
V: TRBV18
J: TRBJ1-1
DNA: TGTGCCAGCTCACCGGGACAGAGCCCAGCTTTCTTT
CDR3: CASSPGQSPAFF

D: TRBD2
size: .
V: TRBV11-1
J: TRBJ2-3
DNA: TGTGCCAGCAGCTTAACCGCACTAGCGGGGGGCCACACAGATACGCAGTATTTT
CDR3: CASSLTALAGGHTDTQYF

D: TRBD1
size: few
V: TRBV25-1
J: TRBJ1-4
DNA: TGTGCCAGCAGTCTACGGGACAGGGGAGCCGAAAAACTGTTTTTT
CDR3: CASSLRDRGAEKLFF

D: .
size: .
V: TRBV3-1
J: TRBJ1-2
DNA: TGTGCCAGCAGCCAAGCAGGGGCGCGCGGCTACACCTTC
CDR3: CASSQAGARGYTF

D: TRBD2
size: few
V: TRBV12-3/TRBV12-4
J: TRBJ2-7
DNA: TGTGCCAGCAGTAACAGCGGGGGGGCCCTCTACGAGCAGTACTTC
CDR3: CASSNSGGALYEQYF

D: .
size: .
V: TRBV10-3
J: TRBJ2-7
DNA: TGTGCCATCATGTGGGACATCAATGATGAGCAGTACTTC
CDR3: CAIMWDINDEQYF

D: .
size: once
V: TRBV12-3/TRBV12-4
J: TRBJ1-5
DNA: TGTGCCAGCAGCCTAAGGGTGGGGGAACATAGCAATCAGCCCCAGCATTTT
CDR3: CASSLRVGEHSNQPQHF

D: TRBD1
size: few
V: TRBV5-1
J: TRBJ2-7
DNA: TGCGCCAGCAGCTACCGGACAGGGAACTACGAGCAGTACTTC
CDR3: CASSYRTGNYEQYF

D: .
size: few
V: TRBV20-1
J: TRBJ2-1
DNA: TGCAGTGCTAGAGATGGGCGGGGATCCTACAATGAGCAGTTCTTC
CDR3: CSARDGRGSYNEQFF

D: TRBD2
size: .
V: TRBV20-1
J: TRBJ2-5
DNA: TGCAGTGCCGGCCGACTAGCGGGGAACCAAGAGACCCAGTACTTC
CDR3: CSAGRLAGNQETQYF

D: .
size: few
V: TRBV20-1
J: TRBJ2-1
DNA: TGCAGTGCTAGAGACCAAAGACCCGGGGGAAATGAGCAGTTCTTC
CDR3: CSARDQRPGGNEQFF

D: .
size: few
V: TRBV6-5
J: TRBJ1-5
DNA: TGTGCCAGCAGTTACACGATTAAGGAGCCCCAGCATTTT
CDR3: CASSYTIKEPQHF